Sequencing of this T cell receptor (beta chain) was carried out in a study of CD8 T cells in ankylosing spondylitis. Study findings and constraints: Some of these motif variants have turned up before, in reports on reactive arthritis synovial fluid and blood. Significantly higher representation of disease-linked clones was reported for matched ankylosing spondylitis synovial fluid. Within peripheral blood, clones linked to disease were CD8+ and relatively rare.

This clonotype has ten or more counts. The antigen remains unidentified. TCRdb analysed the 5' RACE reads with MiXCR anew, one entry per CDR3 protein. Of around 150,000 distinct CDR3 sequences listed, roughly an eighth are singletons. The length of the CDR3 is 15 residues. The V and J ends lost 0 bases and 8 bases, in that order; junction bases with no gene match: 7. Germline V gene data show CDR1 as DFQATT and CDR2 as SNEGSKA (reference sequence). The TCR sequence derives from a female donor with ankylosing spondylitis or in good health (not recorded which). Specimen: blood, either unsorted or a sorted T cell fraction (not recorded which). The rearrangement links TRBV20-1 to TRBJ2-2; 9 bases match TRBD1. Here the CDR3 reads CSARDLTTGGGELFF. The DNA for the CDR3 is TGCAGTGCTAGAGACCTTACGACAGGGGGGGGGGAGCTGTTTTTT.